These 21 T cell receptor beta chains were all obtained from the same sample, sequenced in a study of blood T cell repertoires in COVID-19. TCRdb's copy holds only in-frame clones and misses some; the assay was immunoSEQ multiplex PCR. The top ten clones hold around a tenth of a sample with 200,000 to 250,000 clones, roughly 87% of them seen once. The sample consisted of PBMCs or T cells enriched from blood (not recorded which). These receptors came from a man aged 18-30 years with acute COVID-19.

The chain links TRBV15 to TRBJ2-1; maybe TRBD2 (7 bases). This CDR3 contains 14 residues. Germline values: CDR1 LNHNV, CDR2 YYDKDF (reference sequence). Trimming pared 0 bases from V and 13 bases from J, leaving 16 bases between. CDR3 bases: TGTGCCACCAGCAGAGATCGGGAGGTGGGGGCACAGTTCTTC. This translates into CATSRDREVGAQFF.

The gene calls are TRBV21-1 and TRBJ1-2. TRBV21-1 is reported as a pseudogene. The CDR3 totals 15 residues. The DNA of the CDR3 is TGTGCCAGCAGCAACTTTTTCTGGGGGGGCTATGGCTACACCTTC. Residues: CASSNFFWGGYGYTF.

This chain connects TRBV29-1 to TRBJ1-1; D gene uncertain. Germline assignment: CDR1 SQVTM and CDR2 ANQGSEA. V was clipped by 5 bases and J by 5 bases, with 12 bases between them. This CDR3 comprises 12 residues. CDR3 bases: TGCAGCGTTCGGGAGGGAGGGACTGAAGCTTTCTTT. It codes for CSVREGGTEAFF.

This clone appeared a few times. The V call is TRBV6-1, the J call TRBJ2-1, with 10 bases matching TRBD1. CDR1 is MNHNS and CDR2 is SASEGT in the germline V gene. The CDR3 is made up of 15 amino acids. J was trimmed by 4 bases and V by 3 bases; bases with no gene match: 3. The CDR3 DNA is TGTGCCAGCAGTGACGGACAGGGGGGGTACAATGAGCAGTTCTTC. This translates into CASSDGQGGYNEQFF.

This chain joins TRBV25-1 and TRBJ2-5, with D maybe TRBD2 (5 bases). Trimming stripped 6 bases from V and 0 bases from J, with 17 bases between. CDR1 and CDR2 (germline): MGHDK, SYGVNS. The CDR3 extends over 16 amino acids. The CDR3 nucleotides are TGTGCCAGCAGCAAAAAGGGTAGCGAGAACCAAGAGACCCAGTACTTC. It yields the protein CASSKKGSENQETQYF. Variable domain in full (rest from reference TRBV25-1 and TRBJ2-5): EADIYQTPRYLVIGTGKKITLECSQTMGHDKMYWYQQDPGMELHLIHYSYGVNSTEKGDLSSESTVSRIRTEHFPLTLESARPSHTSQYLCASSKKGSENQETQYFGPGTRLLVL.

This rearrangement joins TRBV27 to TRBJ1-2; D is perhaps TRBD1 (6 bases). The V end lost 10 bases, the J end lost 3 bases, and 15 bases lay between the germline ends. This CDR3 is 13 amino acids long. The germline gives CDR1 MNHEY, CDR2 SMNVEV (reference sequence). CDR3 DNA sequence: TGTGCCACCCGGGACACACAAGACTATGGCTACACCTTC. Protein: CATRDTQDYGYTF.

A single count supports this clone. V gene TRBV4-1 combines with J gene TRBJ2-5; 8 positions agree with TRBD1. The V segment lost 2 bases and the J segment 5 bases; nucleotides outside the gene matches: 7. CDR1 is MGHRA, CDR2 YSYEKL, per germline. The CDR3 has 15 residues. The CDR3 DNA reads TGCGCCAGCAGCCAACAGGACAGGGCTCGGGAGACCCAGTACTTC. This codes for CASSQQDRARETQYF.

The chain recombines TRBV7-9 with TRBJ2-1, with D possibly TRBD1 on 5 matching bases. The CDR3 consists of 14 residues. The ends were cut back, 5 bases at V and 10 bases at J, with 18 bases in the middle. CDR1 and CDR2 (germline): SEHNR, FQNEAQ (reference sequence). The CDR3 region has the DNA TGTGCCAGCAGCCCAATGACAGCACTTAACGAGCAGTTCTTC. It translates to CASSPMTALNEQFF.

V usage is TRBV28 and J usage is TRBJ1-5; D uncertain. With 8 bases removed from V and 5 bases from J, the gap between germline ends came to 10 bases. Germline assignment: CDR1 MDHEN and CDR2 SYDVKM. This CDR3 is 12 amino acids long. This CDR3 is CASAGNDQPQHF. The CDR3 nucleotides are TGTGCCAGCGCGGGTAACGATCAGCCCCAGCATTTT.

A note on this clone: The junction and the germline gene differ at one end; a read error may be behind it. This sequence joins TRBV11-3 and TRBJ1-2; 7 nucleotides line up with TRBD1. The CDR3 length is 12 residues. Per germline, CDR1 SGHNT and CDR2 YENEEA. CDR3 sequence reads: CASSSKPGTVNF. CDR3 coding DNA: TGTGCCAGCAGCTCAAAACCCGGGACAGTGAACTTC.

The rearrangement links TRBV19 to TRBJ2-1; a weak D match, TRBD2 (6 bases). CDR1 LNHDA and CDR2 SQIVND come from the germline V gene (reference sequence). The V end was cut by 3 bases, the J end by 5 bases, with 14 bases between. The CDR3 is 15 amino acids. This CDR3 reads CASSIRLAPNNEQFF. CDR3 bases: TGTGCCAGTAGTATTAGGCTAGCGCCCAACAATGAGCAGTTCTTC.

The chain links TRBV5-1 to TRBJ2-6, with a weak D call TRBD1 (5 bases). Trimming left V 4 bases short and J 0 bases short, with 17 bases between. The CDR3 loop spans 18 amino acids. Germline V gene data show CDR1 as SGHRS and CDR2 as YFSETQ. The CDR3 nucleotides read TGCGCCAGCAGCAAGGACATCGCCAAGGGCTCTGGGGCCAACGTCCTGACTTTC. The encoded protein is CASSKDIAKGSGANVLTF.

The V call is TRBV10-3, the J call TRBJ2-1; 10 positions match TRBD1. Germline trimming cut 8 bases from V and 5 bases from J; bases unmatched to any gene: 9. The CDR3 spans 15 residues. The V gene's germline CDR1 is ENHRY and CDR2 SYGVKD. The CDR3 coding sequence is TGTGCCATCGGGTACCCGGGACAGGGGAACAATGAGCAGTTCTTC. Encoded protein: CAIGYPGQGNNEQFF.

This chain connects TRBV12-3 or TRBV12-4 to TRBJ2-1; a weak D match, TRBD2 (5 bases). Trimming removed 2 bases from V and 6 bases from J, with 8 bases in between. CDR3 length equals 13 residues. The CDR3 nucleotides read TGTGCCAGCAGTTTAAGGGCGGGCAATGAGCAGTTCTTC. Translation: CASSLRAGNEQFF.

The genes are TRBV27 and TRBJ1-2; D possibly corresponds to TRBD1 (5 bases). The germline CDR1 and CDR2 sequences are MNHEY and SMNVEV (reference sequence). The CDR3 covers 13 residues. With 2 bases removed from V and 4 bases from J, the gap between germline ends came to 8 bases. This CDR3 reads CASSLNGAYGYTF. Here the CDR3 DNA reads TGTGCCAGCAGTTTAAATGGGGCCTATGGCTACACCTTC.

In this sample, this clone turned up once. The CDR3 DNA reads as TGTGCCAGCAGAGGGGAAGAAAAACTGTTTTTT. It is translated as CASRGEEKLFF. The chain uses TRBV3-1 (or the pseudogene TRBV3-2) and TRBJ1-4, with D possibly matching TRBD1 (5 bases). Germline V gives CDR1 LGHDT, CDR2 YNNKEL (reference sequence). There are 11 residues in the CDR3. V was trimmed by 6 bases and J by 8 bases, leaving 7 bases between them.

This chain links TRBV3-1 (or the pseudogene TRBV3-2) with TRBJ1-4; 7 bases fit TRBD1. CDR1 LGHDT and CDR2 YNNKEL come from the germline V gene (reference sequence). J was trimmed by 4 bases and V by 5 bases; bases with no gene match: 4. The CDR3 is made up of 14 amino acids. CDR3 sequence reads: CASSLGQYNEKLFF. DNA of the CDR3: TGTGCCAGCAGCTTGGGACAGTATAATGAAAAACTGTTTTTT.

CDR3 residues: CASSFGQGDEQFF. The CDR3, as DNA: TGTGCCAGCAGCTTCGGGCAGGGCGATGAGCAGTTCTTC. This chain uses TRBV7-3 with TRBJ2-1, with D tentatively TRBD1 (5 bases). V shed 3 bases and J shed 8 bases, with 11 bases lying between them. CDR1 SGHTA and CDR2 FQGTGA come from the germline V gene. The CDR3 is 13 residues long.

The J gene is TRBJ1-5, the V gene TRBV6-5; D not certain. Germline V gene sequence: CDR1 MNHEY, CDR2 SVGAGI. The V gene lost 7 bases and the J gene lost 1 base, with 8 bases spanning the gap. This CDR3 contains 13 residues. CDR3: CASTPGSNQPQHF. As DNA, the CDR3 is TGTGCCAGCACCCCCGGGAGCAATCAGCCCCAGCATTTT.

This chain connects TRBV4-1 to TRBJ1-3; D ambiguous. V was trimmed by 1 base and J by 4 bases, leaving 11 bases between them. The V gene's germline CDR1 is MGHRA and CDR2 YSYEKL. The CDR3 is 15 amino acids. CDR3 residues: CASSQVESGGNTIYF. CDR3 sequence (DNA): TGCGCCAGCAGCCAAGTCGAAAGCGGGGGAAACACCATATATTTT.

J is TRBJ2-1 and V is TRBV5-1; D is possibly TRBD1 (5 bases). Trimming left V 1 base short and J 0 bases short, with 8 bases between. This CDR3 contains 15 residues. Per the germline V gene, CDR1 is SGHRS and CDR2 is YFSETQ. The CDR3 DNA is TGCGCCAGCAGCTTGAGGCAGGGCTCCTACAATGAGCAGTTCTTC. This codes for CASSLRQGSYNEQFF.